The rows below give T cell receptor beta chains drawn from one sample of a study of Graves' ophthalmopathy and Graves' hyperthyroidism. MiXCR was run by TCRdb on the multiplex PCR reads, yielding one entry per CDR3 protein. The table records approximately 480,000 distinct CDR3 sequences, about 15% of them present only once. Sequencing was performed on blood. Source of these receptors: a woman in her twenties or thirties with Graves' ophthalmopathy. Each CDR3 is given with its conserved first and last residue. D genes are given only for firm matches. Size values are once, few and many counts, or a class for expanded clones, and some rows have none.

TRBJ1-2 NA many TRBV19 TGTGCCAGTAATTCTCCTCCAGATGGCTACACCTTC CASNSPPDGYTF
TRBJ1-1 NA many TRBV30 TGTGCCTGGAGTGGGGGGGACACTGAAGCTTTCTTT CAWSGGDTEAFF
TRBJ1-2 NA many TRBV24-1 TGTGCCACCAGTGATTACACCGGCTACACCTTC CATSDYTGYTF
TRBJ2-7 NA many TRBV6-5 TGTGCCAGCAGTTCGGTTGGGACGCAGTACGAGCAGTACTTC CASSSVGTQYEQYF
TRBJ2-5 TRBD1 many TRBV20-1 TGCAGTGCCAGGGACAGGGCGTACCAAGAGACCCAGTACTTC CSARDRAYQETQYF
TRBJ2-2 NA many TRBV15 TGTGCCACCAGCCTCAGGGCCGGGGAGCTGTTTTTT CATSLRAGELFF
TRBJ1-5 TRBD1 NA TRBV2 TGTGCCAGCAGTGAAACAGGGGGCGAACAGCCCCAGCATTTT CASSETGGEQPQHF
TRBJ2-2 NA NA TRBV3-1 TGTGCCAGCAGCCAAAACCCCCCAGAGAAGAACACCGGGGAGCTGTTTTTT CASSQNPPEKNTGELFF
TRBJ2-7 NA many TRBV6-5 TGTGCCAGCAGTTACTCGCGGCGGGGTCTCGAGCAGTACTTC CASSYSRRGLEQYF
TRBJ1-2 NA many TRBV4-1 TGCGCCAGCAGCCAAGAAGGGACGGGAGCTAACTATGGCTACACCTTC CASSQEGTGANYGYTF
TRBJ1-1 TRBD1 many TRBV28 TGTGCCAGCAGTTCTGGGACAGGGGGAAACACTGAAGCTTTCTTT CASSSGTGGNTEAFF
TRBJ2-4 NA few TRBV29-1 TGCAGCGTTGAAGGCAGGGAGAGAAACATTCAGTACTTC CSVEGRERNIQYF
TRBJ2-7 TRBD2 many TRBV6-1 TGTGCCGGCAGTGAATGGACTAGCGGGGGGACCTACGAGCAGTACTTC CAGSEWTSGGTYEQYF
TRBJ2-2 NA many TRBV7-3 TGTGCCAGCAGCTTAGGGCCCGGGGCGGAGGGGGAGCTGTTTTTT CASSLGPGAEGELFF
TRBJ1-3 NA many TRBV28 TGTGCCAGCAGTTTTCGGGCTTTTGATGGAAACACCATATATTTT CASSFRAFDGNTIYF
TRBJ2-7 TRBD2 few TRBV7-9 TGTGCCAGCAGCATAAGCGGGAGTAGTCCCGAGCAGTACTTC CASSISGSSPEQYF
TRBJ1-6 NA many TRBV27 TGTGCCAGCAGTTTGACCCAGGGGTTATCACCCCTCCACTTT CASSLTQGLSPLHF
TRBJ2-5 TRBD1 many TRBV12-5 TGTGCTAGTGGCTCGGACAGGGAAGGGGAGACCCAGTACTTC CASGSDREGETQYF
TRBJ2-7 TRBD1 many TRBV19 TGTGCCAGTAGTGCTAGACAGGGAAACTACGAGCAGTACTTC CASSARQGNYEQYF
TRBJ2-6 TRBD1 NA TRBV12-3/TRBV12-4 TGTGCCAGCAGTACTGACAGGGGAGCAGGGGCCAACGTCCTGACTTTC CASSTDRGAGANVLTF
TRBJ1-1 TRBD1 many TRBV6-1 TGTGCCAGCAAACGCCACAGGGGAGAAGAAGCTTTCTTT CASKRHRGEEAFF
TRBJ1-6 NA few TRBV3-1 TGTGCCAGCAGCCGAGGTTCCAGAAATTCACCCCTCCACTTT CASSRGSRNSPLHF
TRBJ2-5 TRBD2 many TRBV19 TGTGCCAGTAGTAGGACTAGCGGGAGAGAGACCCAGTACTTC CASSRTSGRETQYF
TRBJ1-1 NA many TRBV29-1 TGCAGCGCCTACCGGGGGGTGACTGAAGCTTTCTTT CSAYRGVTEAFF
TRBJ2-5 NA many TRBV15 TGTGCCACCAGCAGAGTCAGGGATGAGACCCAGTACTTC CATSRVRDETQYF
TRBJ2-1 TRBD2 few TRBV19 TGTGCCAGTAGTAGCGGGAGTACCTCCTACAATGAGCAGTTCTTC CASSSGSTSYNEQFF
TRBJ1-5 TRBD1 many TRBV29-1 TGCAGCGTTGTAACAGGGGAATCGAATCAGCCCCAGCATTTT CSVVTGESNQPQHF
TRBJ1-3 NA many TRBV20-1 TGCAGTGCTGCAGACGGGAGCTCTGGAAACACCATATATTTT CSAADGSSGNTIYF
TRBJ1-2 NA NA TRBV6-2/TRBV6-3 TGTGCCAGTCGAAATATGTATGGCTACACCTTC CASRNMYGYTF
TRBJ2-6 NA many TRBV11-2 TGTGCCAGCAGCTTAGTCGTTCGGACCTCTGGGGCCAACGTCCTGACTTTC CASSLVVRTSGANVLTF
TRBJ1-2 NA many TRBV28 TGTGCCAGCACCGTAACCGCAGGGCACTACACCTTC CASTVTAGHYTF
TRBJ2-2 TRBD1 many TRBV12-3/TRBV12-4 TGTGCCAGCACCGTCTCGACAGGGACAGGGGCCACCGGGGAGCTGTTTTTT CASTVSTGTGATGELFF
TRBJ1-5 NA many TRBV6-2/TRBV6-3 TGTGCCAGCAGTTACTCGAAGGCACCGCTTCCCCTTTTCAATCAGCCCCAGCATTTT CASSYSKAPLPLFNQPQHF
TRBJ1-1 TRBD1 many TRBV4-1 TGCGCCAGCAGCCAATACGGGACAGGGGGCCTGAACACTGAAGCTTTCTTT CASSQYGTGGLNTEAFF
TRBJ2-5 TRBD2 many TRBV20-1 TGCAGTGCTAGAGATCCTAGCGGGAGGAACCAAGAGACCCAGTACTTC CSARDPSGRNQETQYF
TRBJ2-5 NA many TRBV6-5 TGTGCCAGCAGTTACTCGACGATTTTCGGGACACCAGGAGAGACCCAGTACTTC CASSYSTIFGTPGETQYF
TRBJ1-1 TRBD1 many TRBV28 TGTGCCAACCTTCCCCTCGGACAGGGGGTCATTGATGAAGCTTTCTTT CANLPLGQGVIDEAFF
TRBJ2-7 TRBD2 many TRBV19 TGTGCCAGTAGTATAGTGGGGGGGTCCTACGAGCAGTACTTC CASSIVGGSYEQYF
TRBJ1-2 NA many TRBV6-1 TGTGCCAGCAGCGCCACGGTTTACTATGGCTACACCTTC CASSATVYYGYTF
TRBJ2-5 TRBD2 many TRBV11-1 TGTGCCAGCAGCTCGGGACTAGCGGGAGGGCCTATGGAGACCCAGTACTTC CASSSGLAGGPMETQYF
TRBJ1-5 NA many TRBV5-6 TGTGCCAGCAGCTTTTACGGAAATAGCAATCAGCCCCAGCATTTT CASSFYGNSNQPQHF
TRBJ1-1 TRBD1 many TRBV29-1 TGCAGCGTTGAAAGGGGGCTGGGGACTGAAGCTTTCTTT CSVERGLGTEAFF
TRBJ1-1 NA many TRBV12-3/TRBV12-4 TGTGCCAGCAGTCCCGACGGAGAATTGAACACTGAAGCTTTCTTT CASSPDGELNTEAFF
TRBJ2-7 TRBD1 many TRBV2 TGTGCCAGCAGTGAACAGGCGGGACAGGGGGACAAGGAGCAGTACTTC CASSEQAGQGDKEQYF
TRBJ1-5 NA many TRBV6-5 TGTGCCAGCAGTTTTTCGCGACAGCTCAATCAGCCCCAGCATTTT CASSFSRQLNQPQHF
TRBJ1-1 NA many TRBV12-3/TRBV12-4 TGTGCCAGCAGTTTAAAACTGTTGAACACTGAAGCTTTCTTT CASSLKLLNTEAFF